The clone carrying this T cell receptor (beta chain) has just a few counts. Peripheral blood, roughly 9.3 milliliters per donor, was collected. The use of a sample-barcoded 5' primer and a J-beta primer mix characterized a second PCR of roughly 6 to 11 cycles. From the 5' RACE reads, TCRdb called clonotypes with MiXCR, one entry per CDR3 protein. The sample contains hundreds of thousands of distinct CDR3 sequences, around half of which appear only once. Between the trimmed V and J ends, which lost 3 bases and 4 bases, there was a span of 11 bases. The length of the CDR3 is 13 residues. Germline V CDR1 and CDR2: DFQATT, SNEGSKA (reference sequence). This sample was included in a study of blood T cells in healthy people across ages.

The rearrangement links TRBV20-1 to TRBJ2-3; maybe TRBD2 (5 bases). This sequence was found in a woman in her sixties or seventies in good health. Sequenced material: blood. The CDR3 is CSARDSWADTQYF. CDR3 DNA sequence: TGCAGTGCTAGGGACTCATGGGCAGATACGCAGTATTTT.